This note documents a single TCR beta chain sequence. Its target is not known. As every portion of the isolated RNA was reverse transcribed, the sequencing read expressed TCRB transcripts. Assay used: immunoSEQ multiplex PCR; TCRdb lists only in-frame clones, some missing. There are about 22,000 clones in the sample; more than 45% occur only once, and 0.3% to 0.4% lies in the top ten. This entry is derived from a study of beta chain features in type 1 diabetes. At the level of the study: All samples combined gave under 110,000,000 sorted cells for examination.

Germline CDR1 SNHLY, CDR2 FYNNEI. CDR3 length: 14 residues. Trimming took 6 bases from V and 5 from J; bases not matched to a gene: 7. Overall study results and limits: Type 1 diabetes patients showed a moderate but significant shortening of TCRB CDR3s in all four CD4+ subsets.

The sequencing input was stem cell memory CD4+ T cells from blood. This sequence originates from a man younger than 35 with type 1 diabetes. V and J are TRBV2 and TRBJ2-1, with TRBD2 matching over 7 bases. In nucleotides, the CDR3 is TGTGCCAGCAGATCCGGGACTACTAACAATGAGCAGTTCTTC. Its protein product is CASRSGTTNNEQFF.